Presented here are 30 T cell receptor beta chains from one specimen sequenced in a study of a mutant IDH1 vaccine in newly diagnosed glioma. Only in-frame clones appear in the TCRdb table, and some are missing; sequencing was by immunoSEQ multiplex PCR. This table has about 32,000 clones, around 80% appearing once. These receptors' targets are unknown. Time point in this sample: week 11, during vaccination. Every vaccine dose comprised 300 ug of mutant IDH1 20-mer peptide plus topical imiquimod. The sequenced sample was PBMCs, obtained from a glioma patient whose treatment included an IDH1 peptide vaccine. These receptors all stem from a man under 40 with glioma.

The rearrangement uses TRBV30 and TRBJ2-3; 10 bases fit TRBD2. V trimming: 0 bases; J trimming: 6 bases; junction bases outside the gene matches: 6. The germline CDR1 and CDR2 sequences are GTSNPN and SVGIG (reference sequence). The CDR3 extends over 15 amino acids. CDR3 amino acids: CAWSVGLAGVDTQYF. The CDR3 DNA sequence: TGTGCCTGGAGTGTAGGGCTAGCGGGAGTGGATACGCAGTATTTT.

The chain combines TRBV13 with TRBJ1-2, with TRBD1 matching over 9 bases. CDR1 and CDR2 (germline): PRHDT, FYEKMQ (reference sequence). This CDR3 is 15 amino acids long. With 5 bases clipped from V and 4 bases from J, the junction kept 8 bases outside the gene matches. CDR3 sequence reads: CASSRTGGASYGYTF. In DNA form, the CDR3 reads TGTGCCAGCAGCCGTACAGGGGGCGCGAGCTATGGCTACACCTTC. Looking up the rest from reference TRBV13 and TRBJ1-2 gives the full variable domain: AAGVIQSPRHLIKEKRETATLKCYPIPRHDTVYWYQQGPGQDPQFLISFYEKMQSDKGSIPDRFSAQQFSDYHSELNMSSLELGDSALYFCASSRTGGASYGYTFGSGTRLTVV.

This chain links TRBV7-9 with TRBJ1-1; D unresolved. Germline V gives CDR1 SEHNR, CDR2 FQNEAQ (reference sequence). The CDR3 is 13 residues long. Deletions cut 3 bases from V and 2 bases from J, with 7 bases between. The CDR3 reads CASSFESNTEAFF. The CDR3 DNA reads as TGTGCCAGCAGCTTCGAAAGTAACACTGAAGCTTTCTTT.

The chain couples TRBV7-6 to TRBJ2-3; 9 bases line up with TRBD2. Trimming at V came to 2 bases and at J to 0 bases, leaving 3 bases not matched to a gene. The CDR3 loop spans 16 amino acids. CDR1 is SGHVS, CDR2 FNYEAQ, per germline. The CDR3 DNA reads TGTGCCAGCAGCTTAAGCCTAGCGGGAAGCACAGATACGCAGTATTTT. It codes for CASSLSLAGSTDTQYF.

V and J are TRBV15 and TRBJ1-6; D ambiguous. Trimming removed 0 bases at V and 5 bases at J, with 8 bases between. This CDR3 comprises 15 residues. Germline-derived CDR1 and CDR2 are LNHNV and YYDKDF (reference sequence). The CDR3, as DNA: TGTGCCACCAGCAGAGATTCCAAAAATAATTCACCCCTCCACTTT. Its translation is CATSRDSKNNSPLHF.

J is TRBJ2-2 and V is TRBV27, with 7 bases fitting TRBD1. Looked up from germline, CDR1 is MNHEY and CDR2 is SMNVEV (reference sequence). CDR3 length equals 16 residues. V shed 3 bases and J 2 bases; nucleotides not matched to a gene: 6. This CDR3 reads CASSLGQGDNTGELFF. The CDR3 bases are TGTGCCAGCAGTTTGGGGCAGGGGGATAACACCGGGGAGCTGTTTTTT.

The rearrangement uses TRBV5-1 and TRBJ2-5; D may be TRBD1 (5 bases). Germline lookup yields CDR1 SGHRS and CDR2 YFSETQ. Trimming removed 0 bases from V and 4 bases from J, with 13 bases in between. The CDR3 is 15 amino acids. The CDR3 spells CASSLGGAKLETQYF. For the CDR3, the DNA is TGCGCCAGCAGCTTGGGGGGCGCAAAATTAGAGACCCAGTACTTC.

The chain carries TRBV10-3 and TRBJ2-5, with no clear D. The V end lost 6 bases, the J end lost 3 bases, and 5 bases lay between the germline ends. From germline, CDR1 is ENHRY and CDR2 SYGVKD. This CDR3 comprises 11 residues. The CDR3 DNA reads as TGTGCCATCAGCTTCAAAGAGACCCAGTACTTC. Translating gives CAISFKETQYF.

The V gene is TRBV30, the J gene TRBJ2-7, with D possibly TRBD2 on 5 matching bases. This CDR3 contains 14 residues. The V gene's germline CDR1 is GTSNPN and CDR2 SVGIG (reference sequence). Trimming cost V 2 bases and J 0 bases, with 11 bases left between them. The CDR3 nucleotides read TGTGCCTGGAGTTTGAGGGCCCTCTCCTACGAGCAGTACTTC. Its translation is CAWSLRALSYEQYF.

V gene TRBV7-2 combines with J gene TRBJ2-2; D tentatively fits TRBD1 or TRBD2 (5 bases each). V lost 5 bases, J lost 5 bases, and 12 bases lay in between. CDR1 and CDR2 (germline): SGHTA, FQGNSA. The CDR3 covers 14 residues. In nucleotides, the CDR3 is TGTGCCAGCAGCCACGAGGGGCCTACCGGGGAGCTGTTTTTT. Translation gives CASSHEGPTGELFF.

The J gene is TRBJ1-5, the V gene TRBV7-9; maybe TRBD1 (6 bases). CDR1 is SEHNR and CDR2 is FQNEAQ in the germline V gene (reference sequence). The V and J ends lost 5 bases and 3 bases respectively, with 11 bases between them. There are 14 residues in the CDR3. The CDR3 here is CASSPSGDNQPQHF. The CDR3 DNA reads as TGTGCCAGCAGCCCTTCAGGGGACAATCAGCCCCAGCATTTT.

This clone has only one observation. In nucleotides, the CDR3 is TGTGCCAGCAGCCCCGGGGGTCTAGGGGAAAAACTGTTTTTT. Its translation is CASSPGGLGEKLFF. V and J are TRBV5-4 and TRBJ1-4; D perhaps matches TRBD1 (5 bases). CDR1 is SGHNT, CDR2 YYREEE, per germline (reference sequence). The V gene lost 4 bases and the J gene lost 8 bases, with 15 bases spanning the gap. The CDR3 is made up of 14 amino acids.

The CDR3 DNA is TGTGCCATCAGTGATCAGGGATACTACGAGCAGTACTTC. It translates to CAISDQGYYEQYF. The chain has TRBV10-3 and TRBJ2-7, with D maybe TRBD1 (5 bases). In germline, CDR1 is ENHRY, CDR2 SYGVKD. The CDR3 length is 13 residues. The V gene lost 3 bases and the J gene lost 3 bases, with 9 bases spanning the gap.

The V call is TRBV9, the J call TRBJ2-7; no definite D call. This CDR3 spans 15 amino acids. V lost 0 bases and J 0 bases, leaving 10 bases between the germline ends. Germline-derived CDR1 and CDR2 are SGDLS and YYNGEE. The CDR3 nucleotides are TGTGCCAGCAGCGTAGGTCGGAGAGCCTCCTACGAGCAGTACTTC. Translation gives CASSVGRRASYEQYF.

In its sample, this clone was seen once. The gene calls are TRBV7-9 and TRBJ1-1; D possibly corresponds to TRBD1 (6 bases). Looked up from germline, CDR1 is SEHNR and CDR2 is FQNEAQ (reference sequence). This CDR3 contains 15 residues. The V end lost 1 base, the J end lost 5 bases, and 14 bases lay between the germline ends. In DNA form, the CDR3 reads TGTGCCAGCAGCTTAGATCAGGGGATGAGAACTGAAGCTTTCTTT. Translated, it gives CASSLDQGMRTEAFF.

The gene calls are TRBV2 and TRBJ2-7; TRBD2 aligns across 12 bases. This CDR3 has 15 residues. The V gene end was trimmed by 6 bases and the J gene end by 2 bases; junction bases not matched to a gene: 5. Germline V gene data show CDR1 as SNHLY and CDR2 as FYNNEI. The DNA of the CDR3 is TGTGCCAGCAGCCGAACTAGCGGGGGGACCTACGAGCAGTACTTC. The encoded protein is CASSRTSGGTYEQYF.

The table lists this clone with a count of one. The gene calls are TRBV18 and TRBJ2-1, with 7 positions matching TRBD2. CDR3 length: 18 residues. Germline V gene lookup returns CDR1 KGHSH and CDR2 LQKENI. Unmatched junction bases numbered 15, after V lost 2 bases and J lost 5 bases. The CDR3 sequence: CASSPKRGLGEGDNEQFF. In DNA form, the CDR3 reads TGTGCCAGCTCACCAAAAAGGGGCCTCGGGGAGGGCGACAATGAGCAGTTCTTC.

The CDR3 protein is CASSLGQGAYNEQFF. The CDR3 region has the DNA TGCGCCAGCAGCCTAGGACAGGGGGCCTACAATGAGCAGTTCTTC. The chain uses TRBV5-1 and TRBJ2-1; 10 bases line up with TRBD1. CDR1 is SGHRS and CDR2 is YFSETQ in the germline V gene. With 4 bases clipped from V and 2 bases from J, the junction kept 3 bases outside the gene matches. The length of the CDR3 is 15 residues.

The chain couples TRBV5-1 to TRBJ2-7; TRBD1 aligns across 9 bases. J was trimmed by 0 bases and V by 1 base; bases with no gene match: 2. CDR1 is SGHRS and CDR2 is YFSETQ in the germline V gene. The CDR3 totals 15 residues. The CDR3 nucleotides read TGCGCCAGCAGCTTGACAGGGGGCCTCTCCTACGAGCAGTACTTC. Protein: CASSLTGGLSYEQYF.

This clone was counted a few times. The chain combines TRBV30 with TRBJ1-1; possibly TRBD1 for D (6 bases). CDR1 and CDR2 (germline): GTSNPN, SVGIG (reference sequence). The CDR3 is 14 amino acids. V dropped 3 bases and J dropped 1 base, with 12 bases sitting between them. The DNA for the CDR3 is TGTGCCTGGAGCCGCCGGGACAAGAACACTGAAGCTTTCTTT. Translation gives CAWSRRDKNTEAFF.

DNA of the CDR3: TGTGCCAGCAGCTTAGACCTCTACGAGCAGTACTTC. It yields the protein CASSLDLYEQYF. This chain connects TRBV11-2 to TRBJ2-7, with unresolved D. This CDR3 is 12 amino acids long. Germline CDR1 reads SGHAT; CDR2 reads FQNNGV. Trimming cost V 0 bases and J 3 bases, with 3 bases left between them. The full variable domain, with the rest looked up from reference TRBV11-2 and TRBJ2-7, is EAGVAQSPRYKIIEKRQSVAFWCNPISGHATLYWYQQILGQGPKLLIQFQNNGVVDDSQLPKDRFSAERLKGVDSTLKIQPAKLEDSAVYLCASSLDLYEQYFGPGTRLTVT.

This clone was counted a single time. The genes are TRBV9 and TRBJ2-1; 9 bases are shared with TRBD2. Germline V gives CDR1 SGDLS, CDR2 YYNGEE. J lost 2 bases, V lost 4 bases, and 7 bases had no gene match. There are 16 residues in the CDR3. The CDR3 reads CASSFRLADAYNEQFF. CDR3 nucleotide sequence: TGTGCCAGCAGCTTCCGACTAGCGGATGCCTACAATGAGCAGTTCTTC. The whole variable domain, remainder taken from reference TRBV9 and TRBJ2-1, is DSGVTQTPKHLITATGQRVTLRCSPRSGDLSVYWYQQSLDQGLQFLIQYYNGEERAKGNILERFSAQQFPDLHSELNLSSLELGDSALYFCASSFRLADAYNEQFFGPGTRLTVL.

The chain joins TRBV2 to TRBJ2-7; the match to TRBD1 covers 7 bases. V shed 5 bases and J 5 bases; nucleotides not matched to a gene: 3. Germline CDR1 reads SNHLY; CDR2 reads FYNNEI. The CDR3 totals 12 residues. The CDR3: CASSLQGNEQYF. As DNA, the CDR3 is TGTGCCAGCAGTTTACAGGGGAACGAGCAGTACTTC.

The chain links TRBV6-6 to TRBJ2-5, with D perhaps matching TRBD2 (6 bases). V was cut by 0 bases and J by 4 bases, with 6 bases left in between. Looked up from germline, CDR1 is MNHNY and CDR2 is SVGAGI (reference sequence). The CDR3 runs to 13 residues. The CDR3 protein is CASSYSGGETQYF. The CDR3 DNA is TGTGCCAGCAGTTACTCGGGGGGAGAGACCCAGTACTTC.

The V gene is TRBV6-5, the J gene TRBJ1-1, with TRBD1 matching over 7 bases. CDR3 length equals 13 residues. V trimming: 6 bases; J trimming: 4 bases; junction bases outside the gene matches: 5. Germline CDR1 MNHEY, CDR2 SVGAGI. Here the CDR3 DNA reads TGTGCCAGCAGACAAACAGGGGCCACTGAAGCTTTCTTT. Encoded protein: CASRQTGATEAFF.

The chain employs TRBV15 and TRBJ2-3, with D possibly TRBD1 on 5 matching bases. The germline V gene has CDR1 LNHNV and CDR2 YYDKDF (reference sequence). This CDR3 is built from 17 residues. V lost 2 bases, J lost 1 base, and 16 bases lay in between. Written as DNA, the CDR3 is TGTGCCACCAGCAGACCCCTGGGGCGCTCCGGCACAGATACGCAGTATTTT. Translating gives CATSRPLGRSGTDTQYF.

This clone was seen only once. This chain connects TRBV27 to TRBJ1-4, with D perhaps matching TRBD1 (6 bases). Germline V CDR1 and CDR2: MNHEY, SMNVEV (reference sequence). The CDR3 totals 14 residues. V gave up 5 bases and J gave up 8 bases, with 15 bases separating them. CDR3 protein: CASSSLGANEKLFF. The CDR3 region has the DNA TGTGCCAGCAGTAGTCTGGGGGCAAACGAAAAACTGTTTTTT.

This sequence joins TRBV27 and TRBJ1-1; TRBD1 aligns across 9 bases. With 5 bases clipped from V and 6 bases from J, the junction kept 13 bases outside the gene matches. The CDR3 extends over 16 amino acids. Germline-derived CDR1 and CDR2 are MNHEY and SMNVEV (reference sequence). CDR3 loop: CASSQWDRVVGAEAFF. CDR3 nucleotides: TGTGCCAGCAGTCAATGGGACAGGGTTGTTGGCGCTGAAGCTTTCTTT.

This chain joins TRBV7-7 and TRBJ2-3; TRBD2 aligns across 9 bases. The CDR3 loop spans 16 amino acids. V lost 1 base, J lost 9 bases, and 11 bases stayed unmatched. The V gene's germline CDR1 is SSHAT and CDR2 FNYEAQ (reference sequence). The CDR3 coding sequence is TGTGCCAGCAGCTTAGAGGCTAGCGGGGCTACCCAGACGCAGTATTTT. It encodes CASSLEASGATQTQYF.

This clone was seen a single time. The rearrangement links TRBV5-4 to TRBJ2-6, with 9 bases matching TRBD1. This CDR3 contains 18 residues. Per germline, CDR1 SGHNT and CDR2 YYREEE (reference sequence). The V and J ends lost 4 bases and 4 bases, in that order; junction bases with no gene match: 12. CDR3 sequence (DNA): TGTGCCAGCAGCCCCGGACAGGGGTTATTTGGCGGGGCCAACGTCCTGACTTTC. Encoded protein: CASSPGQGLFGGANVLTF.